The next 19 T cell receptor beta chains were all read from a single sample in a study of response to subunit inactivated influenza vaccine (dated by TCRdb to 2016 to 2018). The time point label here, explained by the study, means: approximately 40 days after influenza vaccine administration. To prepare the library, RT-PCR was applied. Sequencing instrument: Illumina HiSeq 2500. The public reads were reprocessed in TCRdb via fastp at Q25 and MiXCR, keeping in-frame beta chains. Identical CDR3 protein sequences are pooled into one entry, listed with their most common genes and DNA. A total of approximately 500,000 distinct CDR3 sequences appear in this sample, approximately 12% of them only once. The ten biggest clones cover approximately 14% of the sample. Sample: PBMCs from blood, taken more than 35 days after vaccination. The receptors shown here come from a man aged 50-59 years who received an inactivated influenza vaccine. Donor details come from another sample of the same person, matched by shared clones.

The rearrangement uses TRBV9 and TRBJ2-2, with D perhaps matching TRBD2 (6 bases). The V end was cut by 5 bases, the J end by 10 bases, with 24 bases between. CDR3 length equals 16 residues. The V gene's germline CDR1 is SGDLS and CDR2 YYNGEE. In nucleotides, the CDR3 is TGTGCCAGCAGGGGACTGGCAGCCGGCAACTTCGAGGAGCTGTTTTTT. Its protein is CASRGLAAGNFEELFF.

This chain joins TRBV12-3 or TRBV12-4 and TRBJ1-5; D may be TRBD1 (6 bases). Deletions cut 6 bases from V and 3 bases from J, with 12 bases between. The CDR3 covers 14 residues. The DNA of the CDR3 is TGTGCCAGCAGCATAGACAGGCCCAATCAGCCCCAGCATTTT. Translated: CASSIDRPNQPQHF.

This clonotype showed up just a few times. The CDR3, as DNA: TGTGCCAGCAGCCTGGGACTAGCGGGAGGTGATGAGCAGTTCTTC. Its protein product is CASSLGLAGGDEQFF. The rearrangement uses TRBV12-3 or TRBV12-4 and TRBJ2-1; 15 positions agree with TRBD2. This CDR3 has 15 residues. Losses at the gene ends were 6 bases for V and 8 bases for J; bases not matched to a gene: 5.

This clonotype was observed a few times. The rearrangement links TRBV6-1 to TRBJ1-6; D not resolved. This CDR3 spans 13 amino acids. V was cut by 8 bases and J by 7 bases, with 12 bases left in between. Germline CDR1 MNHNS, CDR2 SASEGT. CDR3 nucleotides: TGTGCCAGCGCTGCGACCGGGAATTCACCCCTCCACTTT. This translates into CASAATGNSPLHF.

This clonotype was found a few times. This chain uses TRBV4-2 with TRBJ2-2; the match to TRBD2 covers 10 bases. This CDR3 is 18 amino acids long. Looked up from germline, CDR1 is LGHNA and CDR2 is YNFKEQ. Trimming cost V 0 bases and J 8 bases; bases outside gene matches: 12. This CDR3 reads CASSQDRGTSGILGELFF. DNA for the CDR3: TGTGCCAGCAGCCAAGATAGAGGCACTAGCGGGATCCTGGGGGAGCTGTTTTTT.

The chain links TRBV7-3 to TRBJ2-2, with D tentatively TRBD1 or TRBD2 (6 bases each). Trimming cost V 5 bases and J 4 bases, with 14 bases left between them. CDR1 SGHTA and CDR2 FQGTGA come from the germline V gene. CDR3 length: 15 amino acids. The CDR3 DNA is TGTGCCAGCAGCCCTGTAGGGGGGCGCACCGGGGAGCTGTTTTTT. Its protein is CASSPVGGRTGELFF.

This clonotype came up many times. V and J are TRBV4-2 and TRBJ2-1, with D unclear. The germline V gene has CDR1 LGHNA and CDR2 YNFKEQ. CDR3 length: 15 amino acids. Trimming stripped 0 bases from V and 4 bases from J, with 10 bases between. DNA of the CDR3: TGTGCCAGCAGCCAAGATGCCGGACCATACAATGAGCAGTTCTTC. The encoded protein is CASSQDAGPYNEQFF.

This chain joins TRBV6-5 and TRBJ1-1; TRBD1 agrees at 7 bases. V was pared by 0 bases and J by 4 bases, with 5 bases of the junction left unmatched. Germline CDR1 and CDR2: MNHEY and SVGAGI. This CDR3 has 15 amino acids. CDR3 sequence: CASSYSKAGGTEAFF. For the CDR3, the DNA is TGTGCCAGCAGTTACTCGAAAGCAGGGGGCACTGAAGCTTTCTTT.

The chain has TRBV18 and TRBJ2-2; 9 nucleotides align to TRBD2. V lost 6 bases, J lost 5 bases, and 7 bases stayed unmatched. The CDR3 consists of 15 residues. CDR1 and CDR2 (germline): KGHSH, LQKENI. The CDR3 DNA reads as TGTGCCAGCTCGAGCGGGGGGCGAAGGACCGGGGAGCTGTTTTTT. Its protein product is CASSSGGRRTGELFF.

The table lists this clonotype with a few counts. This rearrangement joins TRBV7-2 to TRBJ2-1; 7 bases are shared with TRBD2. CDR1 is SGHTA and CDR2 is FQGNSA in the germline V gene. The CDR3 has 14 residues. The V and J ends lost 5 bases and 9 bases, in that order; junction bases with no gene match: 10. CDR3: CASSAGLGRGEQFF. As DNA, the CDR3 is TGTGCCAGCAGCGCAGGACTAGGTAGGGGTGAGCAGTTCTTC.

V is TRBV25-1 and J is TRBJ2-7; 8 bases are a match to TRBD1. CDR1 and CDR2 (germline): MGHDK, SYGVNS. V gave up 3 bases and J gave up 3 bases; unmatched junction bases: 7. The CDR3 sequence is 15 residues long. The CDR3 region has the DNA TGTGCCAGCAGTGATCCCGGGACAGGCCACTACGAGCAGTACTTC. Amino acid sequence: CASSDPGTGHYEQYF.

This clonotype was observed at least ten times. The chain joins TRBV5-5 to TRBJ2-7, with D possibly TRBD1 on 5 matching bases. The V gene lost 5 bases and the J gene lost 0 bases, with 18 bases spanning the gap. CDR1 and CDR2 (germline): SGHKS, YYEKEE (reference sequence). This CDR3 has 16 amino acids. CDR3 amino acids: CASSYLPDISSYEQYF. The CDR3, as DNA: TGTGCCAGCAGTTACCTCCCGGACATTAGCTCCTACGAGCAGTACTTC.

The V call is TRBV29-1, the J call TRBJ2-1; D may be TRBD1 (7 bases). Looked up from germline, CDR1 is SQVTM and CDR2 is ANQGSEA. The ends were cut back, 4 bases at V and 3 bases at J, with 10 bases in the middle. The CDR3 spans 13 residues. The DNA of the CDR3 is TGCAGCGTTGGACAGGGACTCTACAATGAGCAGTTCTTC. Protein: CSVGQGLYNEQFF.

This clonotype was seen many times. The chain couples TRBV20-1 to TRBJ2-5; 7 nucleotides agree with TRBD2. V lost 3 bases to trimming and J lost 0 bases; unmatched junction nucleotides: 1. This CDR3 spans 13 amino acids. Germline V CDR1 and CDR2: DFQATT, SNEGSKA (reference sequence). The CDR3 DNA follows: TGCAGTGCTAGCGGGACTAACCAAGAGACCCAGTACTTC. Encoded protein: CSASGTNQETQYF.

V gene TRBV12-3 or TRBV12-4 combines with J gene TRBJ1-2; D is uncertain. Trimming removed 5 bases at V and 0 bases at J, with 7 bases between. The CDR3 is made up of 13 amino acids. The CDR3 DNA is TGTGCCAGCAGTACAGAGCCTAACTATGGCTACACCTTC. This gives the protein CASSTEPNYGYTF.

In the case of this clonotype: This may come from a read error, since a much larger clone is one base off. The chain joins TRBV5-1 to TRBJ2-1, with D possibly being TRBD2 (6 bases). This CDR3 has 14 amino acids. The germline gives CDR1 SGHRS, CDR2 YFSETQ. The CDR3 sequence is CTSREASALNEQFF. For the CDR3, the DNA is TGCACCAGCAGGGAGGCTAGCGCCCTCAATGAGCAGTTCTTC.

CDR3 in DNA: TGTGCCAGCAGCTTATACAGTGGGAATTCACCCCTCCACTTT. This codes for CASSLYSGNSPLHF. The chain has TRBV7-2 and TRBJ1-6; D not resolved. The germline CDR1 and CDR2 sequences are SGHTA and FQGNSA. The CDR3 sequence is 14 residues long. The ends were cut back, 2 bases at V and 7 bases at J, with 9 bases in the middle.

This clonotype was found a few times. This chain joins TRBV20-1 and TRBJ2-1; TRBD1 matches at 7 bases. The V gene end was trimmed by 2 bases and the J gene end by 7 bases; junction bases not matched to a gene: 8. This CDR3 has 14 amino acids. CDR1 DFQATT and CDR2 SNEGSKA come from the germline V gene (reference sequence). The CDR3 protein is CSARNSGTVNEQFF. CDR3 in DNA: TGCAGTGCTAGAAACTCCGGGACAGTTAATGAGCAGTTCTTC.

In its sample, this clonotype was seen a few times. The genes are TRBV3-1 and TRBJ2-1, with 14 positions matching TRBD2. The CDR3 runs to 18 residues. Trimming removed 5 bases from V and 4 bases from J; junction bases left unmatched: 10. The V gene's germline CDR1 is LGHDT and CDR2 YNNKEL (reference sequence). CDR3 loop: CASSSRGLAGVAYNEQFF. Here the CDR3 DNA reads TGTGCCAGCAGCTCAAGGGGACTAGCGGGAGTAGCATACAATGAGCAGTTCTTC.